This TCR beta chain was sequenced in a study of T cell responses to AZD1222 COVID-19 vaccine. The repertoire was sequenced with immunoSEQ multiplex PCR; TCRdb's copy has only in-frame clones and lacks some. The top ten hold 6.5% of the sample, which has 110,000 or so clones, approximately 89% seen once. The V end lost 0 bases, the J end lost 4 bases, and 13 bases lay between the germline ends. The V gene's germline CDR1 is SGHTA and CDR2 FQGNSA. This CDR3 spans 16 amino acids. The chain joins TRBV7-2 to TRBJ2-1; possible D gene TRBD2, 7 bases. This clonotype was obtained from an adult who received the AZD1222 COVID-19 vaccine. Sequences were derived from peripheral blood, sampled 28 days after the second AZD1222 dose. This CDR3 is CASSLAGRGVYNEQFF. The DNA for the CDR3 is TGTGCCAGCAGCTTAGCAGGGAGGGGGGTTTACAATGAGCAGTTCTTC.